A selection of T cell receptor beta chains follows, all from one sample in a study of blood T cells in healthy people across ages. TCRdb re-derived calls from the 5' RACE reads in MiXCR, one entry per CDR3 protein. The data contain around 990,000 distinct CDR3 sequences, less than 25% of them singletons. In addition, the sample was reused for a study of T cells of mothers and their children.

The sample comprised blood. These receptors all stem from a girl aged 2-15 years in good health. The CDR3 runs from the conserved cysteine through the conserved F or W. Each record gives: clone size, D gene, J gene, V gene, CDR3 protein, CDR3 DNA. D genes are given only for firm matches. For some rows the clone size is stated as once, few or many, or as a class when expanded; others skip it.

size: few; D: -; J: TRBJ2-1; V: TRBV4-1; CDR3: CASTGEGSVNNEQFF; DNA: TGCGCCAGCACGGGAGAGGGGAGCGTCAACAATGAGCAGTTCTTC
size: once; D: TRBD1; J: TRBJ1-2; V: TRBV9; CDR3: CASSVDKDRGWGYTF; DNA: TGTGCCAGCAGCGTGGATAAGGACAGGGGATGGGGCTACACCTTC
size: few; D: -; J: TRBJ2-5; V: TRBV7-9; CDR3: CASRAAPGLKETQYF; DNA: TGTGCCAGCAGAGCAGCTCCGGGGCTTAAAGAGACCCAGTACTTC
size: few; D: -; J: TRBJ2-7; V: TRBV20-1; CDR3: CSAPGGRGPWEQYF; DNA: TGCAGTGCCCCCGGGGGGCGAGGGCCGTGGGAGCAGTACTTC
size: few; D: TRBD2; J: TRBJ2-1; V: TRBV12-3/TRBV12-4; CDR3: CASSFASGGYNEQFF; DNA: TGTGCCAGCAGTTTTGCTAGCGGGGGGTACAATGAGCAGTTCTTC
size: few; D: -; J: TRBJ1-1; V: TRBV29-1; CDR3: CSAERGTEAFF; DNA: TGCAGCGCCGAGAGGGGTACTGAAGCTTTCTTT
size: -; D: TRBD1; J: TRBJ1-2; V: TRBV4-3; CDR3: CASSQEKFDRGYGYTF; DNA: TGCGCCAGCAGCCAAGAAAAATTCGACAGGGGCTATGGCTACACCTTC
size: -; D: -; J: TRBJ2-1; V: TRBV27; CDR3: CASSSAFSYNEQFF; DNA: TGTGCCAGCAGTTCAGCGTTTTCCTACAATGAGCAGTTCTTC
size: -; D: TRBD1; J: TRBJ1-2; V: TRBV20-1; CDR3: CSAPQGDCGYTF; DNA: TGCAGTGCTCCCCAGGGGGACTGTGGCTACACCTTC
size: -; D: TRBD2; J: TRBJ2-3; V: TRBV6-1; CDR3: CASSHQLVAGGLSSTDTQYF; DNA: TGTGCCAGCAGCCACCAACTAGTAGCGGGAGGTCTTTCTAGCACAGATACGCAGTATTTT
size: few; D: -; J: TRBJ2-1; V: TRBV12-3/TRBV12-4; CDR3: CASSTHNGQFF; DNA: TGTGCCAGCAGTACCCACAATGGGCAGTTCTTC
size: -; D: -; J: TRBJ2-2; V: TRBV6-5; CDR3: CASSESGRLNTGELFF; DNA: TGTGCCAGCAGTGAGTCCGGACGACTGAACACCGGGGAGCTGTTTTTT
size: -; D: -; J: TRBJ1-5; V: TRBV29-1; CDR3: CSVTDRNNQPQHF; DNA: TGCAGCGTTACCGACAGGAACAATCAGCCCCAGCATTTT
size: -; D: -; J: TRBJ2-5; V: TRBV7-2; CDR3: CASSLFPRETQCF; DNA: TGTGCCAGCAGCTTATTCCCTCGAGAGACCCAGTGCTTC
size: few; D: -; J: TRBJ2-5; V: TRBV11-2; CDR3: CASSFPRRGRPQMETQYF; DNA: TGTGCCAGCAGCTTCCCCCGGCGGGGGCGTCCGCAAATGGAGACCCAGTACTTC
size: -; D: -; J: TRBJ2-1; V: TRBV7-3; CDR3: CASSLTGQTYNEQFF; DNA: TGTGCCAGCAGCTTAACGGGGCAAACCTACAATGAGCAGTTCTTC
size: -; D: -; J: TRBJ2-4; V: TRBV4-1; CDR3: CASSQDLGGSNIQYF; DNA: TGCGCCAGCAGCCAAGATCTTGGGGGTAGTAACATTCAGTACTTC
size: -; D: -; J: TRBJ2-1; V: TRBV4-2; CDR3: CASSQAAPSTFEQFF; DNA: TGTGCCAGCAGCCAAGCGGCTCCGTCCACATTCGAGCAGTTCTTC
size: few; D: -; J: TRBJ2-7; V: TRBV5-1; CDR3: CASSRTALSPYEQYF; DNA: TGCGCCAGCAGCCGGACAGCCCTATCCCCTTACGAGCAGTACTTC
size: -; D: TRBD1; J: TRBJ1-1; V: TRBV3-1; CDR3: CASSQERGTGGITEAFF; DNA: TGTGCCAGCAGCCAAGAAAGAGGGACAGGGGGAATCACTGAAGCTTTCTTT
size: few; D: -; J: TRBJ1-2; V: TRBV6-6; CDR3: CASSSRVRDYGYTF; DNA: TGTGCCAGCAGCTCCAGGGTTAGGGACTATGGCTACACCTTC
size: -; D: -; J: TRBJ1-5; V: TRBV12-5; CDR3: CASGWQPQHF; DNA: TGTGCTAGTGGCTGGCAGCCCCAGCATTTT
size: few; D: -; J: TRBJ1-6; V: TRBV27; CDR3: CASSDLYLVSPLHF; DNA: TGTGCCAGCAGCGACCTTTACCTTGTAAGTCCCCTCCACTTT
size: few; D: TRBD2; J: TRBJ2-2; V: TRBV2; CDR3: CASSWAPSGGTGELFF; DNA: TGTGCCAGCAGTTGGGCCCCCAGCGGGGGGACCGGGGAGCTGTTTTTT
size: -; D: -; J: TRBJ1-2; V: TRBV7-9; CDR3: CAILTSANYGYTF; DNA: TGTGCCATCCTGACATCAGCTAACTATGGCTACACCTTC
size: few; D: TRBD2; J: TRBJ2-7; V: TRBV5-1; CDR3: CASSLAWRGGNYEQYF; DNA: TGCGCCAGCAGCTTGGCCTGGCGGGGGGGCAACTACGAGCAGTACTTC
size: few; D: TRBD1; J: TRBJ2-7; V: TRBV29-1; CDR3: CSVAGGSEQYF; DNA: TGCAGCGTCGCAGGGGGCAGCGAGCAGTACTTC
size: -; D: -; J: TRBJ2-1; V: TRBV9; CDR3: CASSYTGTNNEQFF; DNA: TGTGCCAGCAGCTACACCGGGACGAACAATGAGCAGTTCTTC
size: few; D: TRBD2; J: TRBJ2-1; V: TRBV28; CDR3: CAIVMAGGRNSYNEQFF; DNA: TGTGCCATCGTAATGGCGGGAGGGAGAAACTCCTACAATGAGCAGTTCTTC
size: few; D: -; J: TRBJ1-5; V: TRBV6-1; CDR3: CASSWTGYNQPQHF; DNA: TGTGCCAGCAGCTGGACGGGTTACAATCAGCCCCAGCATTTT
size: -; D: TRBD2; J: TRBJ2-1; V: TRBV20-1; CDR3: CSARSILAADNEQFF; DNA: TGCAGTGCTAGAAGTATCCTAGCGGCCGACAATGAGCAGTTCTTC
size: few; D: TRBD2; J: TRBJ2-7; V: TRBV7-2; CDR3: CASSRTWGGDDEQYF; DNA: TGTGCCAGCAGCCGTACCTGGGGAGGGGACGACGAGCAGTACTTC
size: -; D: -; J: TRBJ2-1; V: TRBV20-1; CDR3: CSAREVLNEQFF; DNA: TGCAGTGCTAGAGAGGTCCTTAATGAGCAGTTCTTC
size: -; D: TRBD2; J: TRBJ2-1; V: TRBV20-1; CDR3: CSARDGLAQSSHSEQFF; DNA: TGCAGTGCTAGAGATGGACTAGCCCAAAGCTCCCACAGTGAGCAGTTCTTC
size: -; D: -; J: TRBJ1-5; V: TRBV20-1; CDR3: CSARRGNQPQHF; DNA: TGCAGTGCCAGACGGGGGAATCAGCCCCAGCATTTT
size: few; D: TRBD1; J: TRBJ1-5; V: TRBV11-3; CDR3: CASSPLTGAKYQPQHF; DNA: TGTGCCAGCAGCCCCCTCACAGGGGCCAAATATCAGCCCCAGCATTTT
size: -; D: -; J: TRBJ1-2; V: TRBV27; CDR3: CASSVGLVYGYTF; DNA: TGTGCCAGCAGTGTCGGGCTCGTCTATGGCTACACCTTC
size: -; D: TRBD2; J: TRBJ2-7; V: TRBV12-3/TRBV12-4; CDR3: CASSLVAGGAFYEQYF; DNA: TGTGCCAGCAGTTTAGTAGCGGGAGGGGCTTTCTACGAGCAGTACTTC
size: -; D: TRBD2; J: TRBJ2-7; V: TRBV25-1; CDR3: CASSSSGWGTYEQYF; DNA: TGTGCCAGCAGTTCTAGCGGGTGGGGAACCTACGAGCAGTACTTC
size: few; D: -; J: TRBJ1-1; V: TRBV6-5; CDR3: CASSYSMVGARTEAFF; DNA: TGTGCCAGCAGTTACTCGATGGTGGGGGCGCGCACTGAAGCTTTCTTT
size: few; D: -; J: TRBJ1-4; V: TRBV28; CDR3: CASRSRVMARKLFF; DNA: TGTGCCAGCAGGTCAAGGGTGATGGCGCGGAAACTGTTTTTT
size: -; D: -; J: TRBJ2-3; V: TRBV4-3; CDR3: CASSPGRRDTQYF; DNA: TGCGCCAGCAGCCCTGGACGGAGGGATACGCAGTATTTT
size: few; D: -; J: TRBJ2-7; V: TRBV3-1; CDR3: CASSQRESYEQYF; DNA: TGTGCCAGCAGCCAAAGGGAGTCTTACGAGCAGTACTTC
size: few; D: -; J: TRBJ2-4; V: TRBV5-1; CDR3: CASSFWGGAAKNIQYF; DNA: TGCGCCAGCAGCTTTTGGGGCGGCGCGGCCAAAAACATTCAGTACTTC
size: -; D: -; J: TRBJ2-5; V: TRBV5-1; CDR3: CASSLDRSGPQETQYF; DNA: TGCGCCAGCAGCTTGGACCGGTCGGGACCCCAAGAGACCCAGTACTTC
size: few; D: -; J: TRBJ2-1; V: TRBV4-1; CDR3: CASSQIVNEQFF; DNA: TGCGCCAGCAGCCAAATTGTTAATGAGCAGTTCTTC
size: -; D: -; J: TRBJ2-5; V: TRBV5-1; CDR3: CASSKRSQETQYF; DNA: TGCGCCAGCAGTAAAAGATCTCAAGAGACCCAGTACTTC
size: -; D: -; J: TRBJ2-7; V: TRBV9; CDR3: CASSVGTGVPYGQYF; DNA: TGTGCCAGCAGCGTAGGTACGGGCGTACCTTACGGGCAGTACTTC
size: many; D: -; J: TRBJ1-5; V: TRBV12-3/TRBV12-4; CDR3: CASSFRGNQPQHF; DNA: TGTGCCAGCAGCTTTAGGGGCAATCAGCCCCAGCATTTT
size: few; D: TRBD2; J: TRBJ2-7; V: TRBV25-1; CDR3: CASTEAELAGEQYF; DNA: TGTGCCAGCACCGAGGCGGAGCTAGCGGGAGAGCAGTACTTC
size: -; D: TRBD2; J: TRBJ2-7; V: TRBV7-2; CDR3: CASSGTSVYEQYF; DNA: TGTGCCAGCAGCGGGACTAGCGTCTACGAGCAGTACTTC
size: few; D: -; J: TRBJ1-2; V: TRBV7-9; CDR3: CASRRDNYGYTF; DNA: TGTGCCAGCCGACGGGATAACTATGGCTACACCTTC
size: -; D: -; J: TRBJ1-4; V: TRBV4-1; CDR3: CASSQDPGATNEKLFF; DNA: TGCGCCAGCAGCCAAGACCCAGGAGCAACTAATGAAAAACTGTTTTTT
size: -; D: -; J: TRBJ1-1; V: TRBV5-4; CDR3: CASSRPPPLNTEAFF; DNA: TGTGCCAGCAGCCGTCCACCCCCACTGAACACTGAAGCTTTCTTT
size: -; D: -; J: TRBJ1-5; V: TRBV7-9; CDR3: CASSLEVAGVGQPQHF; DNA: TGTGCCAGCAGCTTAGAGGTCGCCGGGGTTGGTCAGCCCCAGCATTTT
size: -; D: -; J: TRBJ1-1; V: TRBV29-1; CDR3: CSVRPILNTEAFF; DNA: TGCAGCGTTAGACCCATCCTGAACACTGAAGCTTTCTTT